Sequencing of this T cell receptor beta chain was carried out in a study of T-cell reconstitution after alpha-beta-depleted transplantation in children. CDR1 LGHNA and CDR2 YSLEER come from the germline V gene. The trim removed 1 base at V and 5 bases at J, leaving 6 bases unmatched. This CDR3 spans 16 amino acids. Preparing the TCRbeta library involved the use of unique molecular identifiers. TCRdb fed the PCR reads into MiXCR, producing one record per CDR3 protein. This sample has about 610,000 distinct CDR3 sequences, with about 10% found just once. V gene TRBV4-3 combines with J gene TRBJ2-7; 12 nucleotides line up with TRBD2. The specimen comprised PBMCs from the stem cell graft donor, sampled from the stem cell graft. This clonotype was sampled from a human donor who donated a stem cell graft to a child with acute myeloid leukemia. The CDR3 nucleotides read TGCGCCAGCAGCCAAGGCCTAGCGGGAGGGCCCCACGAGCAGTACTTC. This encodes CASSQGLAGGPHEQYF.